These 5 T cell receptor beta chains share one sample of origin, sequenced in a study of T and B cells in COVID-19 patients. TRB rearrangements were amplified by multiplex PCR with BIOMED2 TRB-A/B primers. TCRdb reprocessed the multiplex PCR reads with MiXCR, giving one entry per CDR3 protein. The repertoire has about 9,400 distinct CDR3 sequences, around 29% of them found once; the top ten carry 22%. Each TRB amplification used 250-500 ng of genomic DNA from blood. Material: blood. Source of these receptors: a human donor who had recovered from COVID-19.

By frequency in the sample, this clonotype is medium-sized. The V call is TRBV19, the J call TRBJ1-1; TRBD1 matches 10 bases. V lost 11 bases, J lost 0 bases, and 6 bases stayed unmatched. Germline CDR1 reads LNHDA; CDR2 reads SQIVND (reference sequence). The CDR3 is 14 amino acids. The CDR3 DNA is TGTGCCTGCCGGGACAGGGGAATGAACACTGAAGCTTTCTTT. Protein product: CACRDRGMNTEAFF.

In its sample, this clonotype is medium-sized. The rearrangement links TRBV6-5 to TRBJ2-7; D ambiguous. The CDR3 extends over 15 amino acids. Germline V CDR1 and CDR2: MNHEY, SVGAGI. Trimming stripped 5 bases from V and 3 bases from J, with 17 bases between. The CDR3 reads CASSTPPYPLYEQYF. Here the CDR3 DNA reads TGTGCCAGCAGTACCCCGCCGTACCCACTCTACGAGCAGTACTTC.

This clonotype was seen more than once but under ten times. The chain has TRBV19 and TRBJ1-2; weak D call: TRBD1 (6 bases). Between the trimmed V and J ends, which lost 5 bases and 6 bases, there was a span of 13 bases. Germline values: CDR1 LNHDA, CDR2 SQIVND (reference sequence). The CDR3 consists of 13 residues. The CDR3 DNA sequence: TGTGCCAGTAGTCTGAGGGGGGCAGATGGCTACACCTTC. This sequence encodes CASSLRGADGYTF.

This clonotype was detected only a few times. J is TRBJ1-1 and V is TRBV5-5; D is perhaps TRBD1 (5 bases). Trimming took off 4 bases at V and 5 bases at J, with 21 bases between the two ends. This CDR3 has 16 amino acids. Germline CDR1 is SGHKS and CDR2 is YYEKEE (reference sequence). CDR3 sequence reads: CASSARGVTVWTEAFF. The CDR3 DNA reads TGTGCCAGCAGCGCGAGGGGAGTGACCGTATGGACTGAAGCTTTCTTT.

The chain carries TRBV24-1 and TRBJ1-5, with no clear D. CDR1 and CDR2 from the germline V gene are KGHDR and SFDVKD. Trimming shortened V by 4 bases and J by 7 bases, and 10 bases separated the two germline ends. The CDR3 runs 13 residues. CDR3 amino acids: CATSEGFNQPQHF. DNA for the CDR3: TGTGCCACCAGTGAAGGGTTCAACCAGCCCCAGCATTTT.